This TCR beta chain was documented in a study of vaccination and CD4 T cells after COVID-19. Study in general: Testing by nasal swab PCR showed convalescent patients to be SARS-CoV-2 positive; roughly ten were mild and one was severe. The post-COVID samples were taken a median approximately 100 days after diagnosis, anywhere from 35 to 161. Two of the convalescents were Hispanic, and the group consisted of six males and four females. Study conclusions and caveats: Although the median of SARS-CoV-2-reactive clonotypes rose from about 20 to 38, the change was not significant.

The CDR3 has 15 amino acids. From germline, CDR1 is ENHRY and CDR2 SYGVKD. The Oncomine TCR Beta short-read assay generated sequence data from the DNA of cultured CD4+ T cells. MiXCR was run by TCRdb on the PCR reads, yielding one entry per CDR3 protein. The top ten clones hold about a fifth of a sample with more than 9,000 distinct CDR3 sequences, 45% of them seen once. Comments on this clonotype: As yet, its antigen is unknown. The junction and the germline gene differ at one end; a read error may be behind it.

Treatment: roughly 11-day PBMC culture with coronavirus spike peptide pools or control peptides (ViraFEST assay). The rearrangement links TRBV10-3 to TRBJ2-3; 11 positions match TRBD1. The sequence was collected from a human donor with COVID-19. Material: cultured CD4+ T cells from blood, obtained after SARS-CoV-2 vaccination. The CDR3 DNA reads as TGTGTCATCAGTGAGGGACAGGGGGGCACAGATACGCAGTATTTT. Translating gives CVISEGQGGTDTQYF.